The T cell receptor beta chain described here comes from a study of cytomegalovirus exposure and HLA in healthy donors. Primers for the PCR totalled 60 Vbeta and 13 Jbeta. This table comes from immunoSEQ multiplex PCR, and its TCRdb copy is limited to in-frame clones, with some not included. The table includes some 160,000 clones, around four fifths detected once. As regards this clone: Its matching antigen is unknown.

Germline loops: CDR1 SGHTA, CDR2 FQGNSA. The V and J ends lost 0 bases and 3 bases, in that order; junction bases with no gene match: 10. The CDR3 runs 18 residues. Findings and caveats of the study: Roughly uniform sequencing depth across donors was assumed, possibly incorrectly.

The clonotype originates from a man between 18 and 29 years old in good health and CMV-seronegative. Sequenced sample: PBMCs. The chain recombines TRBV7-2 with TRBJ2-1, with 8 bases matching TRBD2. In DNA, the CDR3 is TGTGCCAGCAGCTTAGCCCATACTCAGCGGGGGCTCTACAATGAGCAGTTCTTC. Amino acid sequence: CASSLAHTQRGLYNEQFF.